This TCR beta chain was observed in a study of cytomegalovirus exposure and HLA in healthy donors. Primers: 60 Vbeta forward and 13 Jbeta reverse. Only in-frame clones appear in the TCRdb table, and some are missing; sequencing was by immunoSEQ multiplex PCR. Of approximately 250,000 clones listed, roughly 85% are singletons. This clone was found once. The target antigen is unknown. CDR1 is SGHAT, CDR2 FQNNGV, per germline. Deletions cut 7 bases from V and 4 bases from J, with 28 bases between. The CDR3 consists of 19 residues. Broader study findings: When a later analysis was performed, an Asian-associated ancestry cluster reportedly had fewer N-insertions than the 666-donor mean.

Healthy individuals who donated bone marrow served as the donors. The study sampled nominally healthy donors, though unrecorded immune exposures were likely. Sequenced sample: PBMCs. The genes are TRBV11-2 and TRBJ2-2, with D perhaps TRBD1 (7 bases). This TCR derives from a girl aged 2-9 years in good health and CMV-seronegative. The CDR3 DNA reads TGTGCCAGCACCATGCGGGGACAGCTCCCCCCGAGTGGCACCGGGGAGCTGTTTTTT. Protein sequence: CASTMRGQLPPSGTGELFF.